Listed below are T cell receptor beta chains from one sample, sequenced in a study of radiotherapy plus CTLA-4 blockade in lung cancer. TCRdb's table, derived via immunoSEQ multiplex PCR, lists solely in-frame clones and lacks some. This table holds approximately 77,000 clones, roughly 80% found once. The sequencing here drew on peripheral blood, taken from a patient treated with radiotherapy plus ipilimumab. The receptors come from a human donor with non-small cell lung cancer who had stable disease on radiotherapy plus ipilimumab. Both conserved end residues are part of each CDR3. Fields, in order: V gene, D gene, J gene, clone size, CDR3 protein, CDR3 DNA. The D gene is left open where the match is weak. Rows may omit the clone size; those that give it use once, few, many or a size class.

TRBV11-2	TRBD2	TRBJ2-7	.	CASRPGLASYEQYF	TGTGCCAGCCGGCCGGGACTAGCGTCCTACGAGCAGTACTTC
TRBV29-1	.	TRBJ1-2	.	CSVEGLKGEGYTF	TGCAGCGTTGAAGGCCTAAAAGGTGAAGGCTACACCTTC
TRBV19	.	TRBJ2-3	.	CASKSGWGTDTQYF	TGTGCCAGCAAAAGTGGGTGGGGCACAGATACGCAGTATTTT
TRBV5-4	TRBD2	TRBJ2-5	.	CASSAGTSGGALGETQYF	TGTGCCAGCAGCGCCGGGACTAGCGGGGGGGCCTTGGGAGAGACCCAGTACTTC
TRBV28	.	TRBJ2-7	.	CASSPQSNEQYF	TGTGCCAGCAGTCCCCAGTCCAACGAGCAGTACTTC
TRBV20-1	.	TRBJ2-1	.	CSARAGVEQFF	TGCAGTGCTAGAGCTGGGGTTGAGCAGTTCTTC
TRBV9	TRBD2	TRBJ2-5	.	CASSALAGGPKETQYF	TGTGCCAGCAGCGCCCTAGCGGGAGGGCCCAAAGAGACCCAGTACTTC
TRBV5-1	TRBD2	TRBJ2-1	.	CASSHQEGLAGGEQFF	TGCGCCAGCAGCCACCAGGAGGGACTAGCGGGAGGTGAGCAGTTCTTC
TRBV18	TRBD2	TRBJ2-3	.	CASSPFPPSGRADTQYF	TGTGCCAGCTCACCATTCCCCCCTAGCGGGAGAGCAGATACGCAGTATTTT
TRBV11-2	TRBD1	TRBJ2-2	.	CASSLRQGSGELFF	TGTGCCAGCAGCTTACGACAGGGCTCCGGGGAGCTGTTTTTT
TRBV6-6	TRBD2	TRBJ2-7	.	CASSGLVPEQYF	TGTGCCAGCAGTGGACTAGTCCCCGAGCAGTACTTC
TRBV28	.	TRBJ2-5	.	CASSSPPGETQYF	TGTGCCAGCAGTTCTCCCCCAGGGGAGACCCAGTACTTC
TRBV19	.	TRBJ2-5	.	CASSPPRGIQETQYF	TGTGCCAGTAGTCCCCCCCGGGGGATCCAAGAGACCCAGTACTTC
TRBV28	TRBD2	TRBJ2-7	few	CASSLVPTSENKFSYEQYF	TGTGCCAGCAGTTTAGTGCCGACTAGCGAAAACAAATTTTCCTACGAGCAGTACTTC
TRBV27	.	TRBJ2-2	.	CASSRNTGELFF	TGTGCCAGCAGCCGTAACACCGGGGAGCTGTTTTTT
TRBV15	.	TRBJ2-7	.	CATSRDGLYEQYF	TGTGCCACCAGCAGAGATGGCCTCTACGAGCAGTACTTC
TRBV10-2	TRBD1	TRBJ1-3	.	CAGSPGQLGNTIYF	TGCGCCGGTTCCCCGGGACAGCTAGGAAACACCATATATTTT
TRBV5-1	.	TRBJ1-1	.	CASSFEVNTEAFF	TGCGCCAGCAGCTTTGAGGTGAACACTGAAGCTTTCTTT
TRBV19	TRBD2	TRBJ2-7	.	CASSPRTSEYEQYF	TGTGCCAGTAGCCCTAGGACTAGCGAATACGAGCAGTACTTC
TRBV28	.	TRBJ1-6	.	CASRASSPLHF	TGTGCCAGCAGGGCATCTTCACCCCTCCACTTT
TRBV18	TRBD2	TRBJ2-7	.	CASSPRGGNEQYF	TGTGCCAGCTCACCAAGGGGAGGGAACGAGCAGTACTTC
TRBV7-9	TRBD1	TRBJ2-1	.	CASSRPGGRYNEQFF	TGTGCCAGCAGCCGACCAGGGGGACGTTACAATGAGCAGTTCTTC
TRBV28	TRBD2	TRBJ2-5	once	CASSLAGGETQYF	TGTGCCAGCAGTCTAGCGGGAGGAGAGACCCAGTACTTC
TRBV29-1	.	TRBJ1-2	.	CSVEGGVRYGYTF	TGCAGCGTTGAAGGTGGGGTTCGGTATGGCTACACCTTC
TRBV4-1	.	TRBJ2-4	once	CASSQVGGNYKNIQYF	TGCGCCAGCAGCCAAGTCGGGGGAAATTACAAAAACATTCAGTACTTC
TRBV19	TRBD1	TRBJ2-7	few	CASSIEDRGAYEQYF	TGTGCCAGTAGTATTGAGGACAGGGGGGCCTACGAGCAGTACTTC
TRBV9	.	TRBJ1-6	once	CASSVRQADSPLHF	TGTGCCAGCAGCGTACGCCAAGCGGATTCACCCCTCCACTTT
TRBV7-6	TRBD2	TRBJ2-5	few	CASSTGLARETQYF	TGTGCCAGCAGCACGGGACTAGCTCGGGAGACCCAGTACTTC
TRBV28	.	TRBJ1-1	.	CASSFNFWGSSTEAFF	TGTGCCAGCAGTTTCAATTTTTGGGGTTCGAGCACTGAAGCTTTCTTT
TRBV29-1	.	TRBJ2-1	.	CSVAGTPSYNEQFF	TGCAGCGTCGCCGGGACACCCTCCTACAATGAGCAGTTCTTC
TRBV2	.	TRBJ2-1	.	CASSPALAYNEQFF	TGTGCCAGCAGCCCAGCGCTGGCCTACAATGAGCAGTTCTTC
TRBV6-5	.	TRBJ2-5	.	CASSYFGSSETQYF	TGTGCCAGCAGTTACTTCGGGTCCTCGGAGACCCAGTACTTC
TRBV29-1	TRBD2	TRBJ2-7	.	CSGSSGTSGSVQYF	TGCAGCGGATCCTCCGGGACTAGCGGGAGTGTGCAGTACTTC
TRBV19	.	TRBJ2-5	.	CASSIYEGLQETQYF	TGTGCCAGTAGTATTTACGAGGGGTTACAAGAGACCCAGTACTTC
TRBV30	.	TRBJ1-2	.	CAWSVPGAHIYGYTF	TGTGCCTGGAGTGTACCGGGGGCACACATCTATGGCTACACCTTC
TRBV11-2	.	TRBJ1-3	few	CASSLDLQGRGNTIYF	TGTGCCAGCAGCTTAGATCTCCAGGGCCGTGGAAACACCATATATTTT
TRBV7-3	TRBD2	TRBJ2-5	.	CASSSGLAGAETQYF	TGTGCCAGCAGCTCCGGACTAGCGGGGGCGGAGACCCAGTACTTC
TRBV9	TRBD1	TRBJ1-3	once	CASSTLPGQVLRGNTIYF	TGTGCCAGCAGCACTCTTCCGGGACAGGTATTGCGGGGAAACACCATATATTTT
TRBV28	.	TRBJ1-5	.	CASSSVPSGGPQHF	TGTGCCAGCAGTTCGGTGCCTAGCGGGGGGCCCCAGCATTTT
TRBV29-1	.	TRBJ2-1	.	CSVGFGNYRKFF	.
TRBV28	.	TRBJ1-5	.	CASRDQVNQPQHF	TGTGCCAGCAGAGACCAGGTCAATCAGCCCCAGCATTTT
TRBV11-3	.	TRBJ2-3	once	CASSLGVGETDTQYF	TGTGCCAGCAGCTTAGGGGTTGGGGAAACAGATACGCAGTATTTT
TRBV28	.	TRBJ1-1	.	CASTTTGLTEAFF	TGTGCCAGCACTACGACAGGTTTGACTGAAGCTTTCTTT
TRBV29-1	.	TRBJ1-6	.	CSVEDGNSPLHF	TGCAGCGTTGAGGACGGGAATTCACCCCTCCACTTT
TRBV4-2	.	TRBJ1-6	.	CASSQETVANSPLHF	TGTGCCAGCAGCCAAGAGACAGTTGCAAATTCACCCCTCCACTTT
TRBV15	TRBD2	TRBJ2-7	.	CATSSEASGVSSYEQYF	TGTGCCACCAGCAGCGAGGCTAGCGGGGTTAGCTCCTACGAGCAGTACTTC
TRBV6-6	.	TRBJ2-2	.	CASRRGGAAGELFF	TGTGCCAGCCGGCGAGGGGGGGCAGCCGGGGAGCTGTTTTTT
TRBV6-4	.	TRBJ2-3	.	CASSDSPGQFTQYF	TGTGCCAGCAGTGACTCCCCAGGACAGTTTACGCAGTATTTT
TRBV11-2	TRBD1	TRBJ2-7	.	CASSFPGTGASF	TGTGCCAGCAGCTTCCCCGGGACAGGGGCATCATTC
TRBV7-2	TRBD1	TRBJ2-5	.	CASSEQGARETQYF	TGTGCCAGCAGCGAACAGGGGGCGAGAGAGACCCAGTACTTC
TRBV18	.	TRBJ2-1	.	CASSPPSVGSEQFF	TGTGCCAGCTCACCACCCTCAGTGGGGAGTGAGCAGTTCTTC
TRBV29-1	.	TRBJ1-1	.	CSVGGGAVEAFF	TGCAGCGTTGGGGGTGGGGCCGTTGAGGCTTTCTTT
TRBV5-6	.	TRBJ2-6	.	CASSLGRVLLSGANVLTF	TGTGCCAGCAGCTTGGGGAGGGTCCTCCTCTCTGGGGCCAACGTCCTGACTTTC
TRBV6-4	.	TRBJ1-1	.	CASSAAQGTEAFF	TGTGCCAGCAGTGCCGCGCAGGGTACTGAAGCTTTCTTT
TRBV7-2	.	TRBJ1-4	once	CASSLNPPGRNEKLFF	TGTGCCAGCAGCTTAAATCCCCCAGGGAGGAATGAAAAACTGTTTTTT
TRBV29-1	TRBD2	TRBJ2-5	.	CSVESSGVQETQYF	TGCAGCGTTGAATCTAGCGGTGTGCAAGAGACCCAGTACTTC
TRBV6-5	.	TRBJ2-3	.	CASSYKDGTDTQYF	TGTGCCAGCAGTTACAAGGACGGCACAGATACGCAGTATTTT
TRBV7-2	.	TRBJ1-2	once	CASTRGGEKSNYGYTF	TGTGCCAGCACCCGGGGGGGGGAGAAGTCTAACTATGGCTACACCTTC
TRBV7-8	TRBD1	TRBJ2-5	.	CASSILGQDQYF	TGTGCCAGCAGCATTTTAGGACAGGACCAGTACTTC
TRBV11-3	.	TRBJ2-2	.	CASRDTGELFF	TGTGCCAGCAGAGACACCGGGGAGCTGTTTTTT